The clone carrying this T cell receptor beta chain was picked up a small number of times. V lost 3 bases, J lost 5 bases, and 5 bases stayed unmatched. The CDR3 spans 14 residues. Germline-derived CDR1 and CDR2 are ENHRY and SYGVKD. The source of the sample is a study of human T cells and chemical hapten exposure. On the study more broadly: There were per-sample TCR yield variations, arising mainly from small pooled library volume differences.

Described time point: patch test 1, 2 weeks after DPC sensitization. Treatment denoted: therapeutic diphenylcyclopropenone sensitization with weekly scalp DPC. Individual cDNA molecules had unique molecular identifiers attached to them by the library. TCRdb processed the RACE reads anew with MiXCR; each CDR3 protein has one entry. The sample shows 340,000 or so distinct CDR3 sequences, about 7% of them seen only once. This clonotype was obtained from a woman between 18 and 29 years old with alopecia areata. Some clones in this sample may be carry-over from other donors' samples. Specimen: whole blood, collected in connection with sensitization to the hapten diphenylcyclopropenone (DPC). The chain has TRBV10-3 and TRBJ2-5; 8 nucleotides line up with TRBD1. For the CDR3, the DNA is TGTGCCATCAGTGATAGACAGGGGATGGAGACCCAGTACTTC. It codes for CAISDRQGMETQYF.